These T cell receptor beta chains were read from a single sample in a study of neurological immune-mediated disorders. TCRdb re-called the 5' RACE reads with MiXCR, one entry per CDR3 protein. The repertoire holds fewer than 85,000 distinct CDR3 sequences, with approximately 5% as singletons. Source material: PBMCs. All receptors come from a woman between 25 and 40 years old with multiple sclerosis. Each CDR3 is given with its conserved first and last residue. The order of the fields is CDR3 DNA, CDR3 protein, D gene, V gene, clone size, CDR3 length, J gene. A D gene is named only where the DNA matches it firmly. A row's size may be missing; if present it is once, few, many or a size class.

TGTGCCAGCAGTTTGTATAATCAAGGGACAGGGGGCTACAATGAGCAGTTCTTC	CASSLYNQGTGGYNEQFF	TRBD1	TRBV28	many	18	TRBJ2-1
TGCAGTGCTAGAGATTTAGTGGGGAGCAATGAGCAGTTCTTC	CSARDLVGSNEQFF	.	TRBV20-1	many	14	TRBJ2-1
TGCGCCAGCAGCTTGGGCCGGGGCCCTATCCTTACCGGGGAGCTGTTTTTT	CASSLGRGPILTGELFF	.	TRBV5-1	many	17	TRBJ2-2
TGTGCCAGCAGCCAAGATGAGATGAAGACCCAGAATTTT	CASSQDEMKTQNF	.	TRBV3-1	few	13	TRBJ1-5
TGCAGTGCTAGAGCGAAGGGGTCATCCCTGACTTGGAGCTCCTACAATGAGCAGTTCTTC	CSARAKGSSLTWSSYNEQFF	.	TRBV20-1	many	20	TRBJ2-1
TGCGCCAGCAGCTTCAGTCCCAGGGCGGTGGGGGCCTCTAGCACAGATACGCAGTATTTT	CASSFSPRAVGASSTDTQYF	.	TRBV5-1	many	20	TRBJ2-3
TGTGCCATCAGCAGGGGATGGGCAGAGACCCAGTACTTC	CAISRGWAETQYF	.	TRBV10-3	many	13	TRBJ2-5
TGTGCCAGCAGCACCTCCGGCCGGGAAGCTTTCTTT	CASSTSGREAFF	.	TRBV9	many	12	TRBJ1-1
TGTGCCACCAGTGATTTGCAAGGGAGTGACCCTAGCACAGATACGCAGTATTTT	CATSDLQGSDPSTDTQYF	.	TRBV24-1	many	18	TRBJ2-3
TGCAGTGCTCCCCGAACCTCCGGCCTAGTGAATGAGCAGTTCTTC	CSAPRTSGLVNEQFF	.	TRBV20-1	many	15	TRBJ2-1
TGTGCCAGCAGCTGGCGGGACAGGGGCTATGGCTACACCTTC	CASSWRDRGYGYTF	TRBD1	TRBV5-6	many	14	TRBJ1-2
TGTGCCCACTCGACAGGGGGTAATGAAAAACTGTTTTTT	CAHSTGGNEKLFF	TRBD1	TRBV30	.	13	TRBJ1-4
TGCGCCAGCAGCAGGGAACAGGGGGCATCTAGCACAGATACGCAGTATTTT	CASSREQGASSTDTQYF	TRBD1	TRBV5-1	few	17	TRBJ2-3
TGTGCCATCAGTGATAGGCAATACAATGAGCAGTTCTTC	CAISDRQYNEQFF	.	TRBV10-3	few	13	TRBJ2-1
TGTGCCAGCAGGGCTAGGACAGGGGGCTCTGGGGCCAACGTCCTGACTTTC	CASRARTGGSGANVLTF	TRBD1	TRBV6-1	.	17	TRBJ2-6
TGTGCCAGCAGTTACTCGTCGACACTTACCTACGAGCAGTACTTC	CASSYSSTLTYEQYF	.	TRBV6-2/TRBV6-3	.	15	TRBJ2-7